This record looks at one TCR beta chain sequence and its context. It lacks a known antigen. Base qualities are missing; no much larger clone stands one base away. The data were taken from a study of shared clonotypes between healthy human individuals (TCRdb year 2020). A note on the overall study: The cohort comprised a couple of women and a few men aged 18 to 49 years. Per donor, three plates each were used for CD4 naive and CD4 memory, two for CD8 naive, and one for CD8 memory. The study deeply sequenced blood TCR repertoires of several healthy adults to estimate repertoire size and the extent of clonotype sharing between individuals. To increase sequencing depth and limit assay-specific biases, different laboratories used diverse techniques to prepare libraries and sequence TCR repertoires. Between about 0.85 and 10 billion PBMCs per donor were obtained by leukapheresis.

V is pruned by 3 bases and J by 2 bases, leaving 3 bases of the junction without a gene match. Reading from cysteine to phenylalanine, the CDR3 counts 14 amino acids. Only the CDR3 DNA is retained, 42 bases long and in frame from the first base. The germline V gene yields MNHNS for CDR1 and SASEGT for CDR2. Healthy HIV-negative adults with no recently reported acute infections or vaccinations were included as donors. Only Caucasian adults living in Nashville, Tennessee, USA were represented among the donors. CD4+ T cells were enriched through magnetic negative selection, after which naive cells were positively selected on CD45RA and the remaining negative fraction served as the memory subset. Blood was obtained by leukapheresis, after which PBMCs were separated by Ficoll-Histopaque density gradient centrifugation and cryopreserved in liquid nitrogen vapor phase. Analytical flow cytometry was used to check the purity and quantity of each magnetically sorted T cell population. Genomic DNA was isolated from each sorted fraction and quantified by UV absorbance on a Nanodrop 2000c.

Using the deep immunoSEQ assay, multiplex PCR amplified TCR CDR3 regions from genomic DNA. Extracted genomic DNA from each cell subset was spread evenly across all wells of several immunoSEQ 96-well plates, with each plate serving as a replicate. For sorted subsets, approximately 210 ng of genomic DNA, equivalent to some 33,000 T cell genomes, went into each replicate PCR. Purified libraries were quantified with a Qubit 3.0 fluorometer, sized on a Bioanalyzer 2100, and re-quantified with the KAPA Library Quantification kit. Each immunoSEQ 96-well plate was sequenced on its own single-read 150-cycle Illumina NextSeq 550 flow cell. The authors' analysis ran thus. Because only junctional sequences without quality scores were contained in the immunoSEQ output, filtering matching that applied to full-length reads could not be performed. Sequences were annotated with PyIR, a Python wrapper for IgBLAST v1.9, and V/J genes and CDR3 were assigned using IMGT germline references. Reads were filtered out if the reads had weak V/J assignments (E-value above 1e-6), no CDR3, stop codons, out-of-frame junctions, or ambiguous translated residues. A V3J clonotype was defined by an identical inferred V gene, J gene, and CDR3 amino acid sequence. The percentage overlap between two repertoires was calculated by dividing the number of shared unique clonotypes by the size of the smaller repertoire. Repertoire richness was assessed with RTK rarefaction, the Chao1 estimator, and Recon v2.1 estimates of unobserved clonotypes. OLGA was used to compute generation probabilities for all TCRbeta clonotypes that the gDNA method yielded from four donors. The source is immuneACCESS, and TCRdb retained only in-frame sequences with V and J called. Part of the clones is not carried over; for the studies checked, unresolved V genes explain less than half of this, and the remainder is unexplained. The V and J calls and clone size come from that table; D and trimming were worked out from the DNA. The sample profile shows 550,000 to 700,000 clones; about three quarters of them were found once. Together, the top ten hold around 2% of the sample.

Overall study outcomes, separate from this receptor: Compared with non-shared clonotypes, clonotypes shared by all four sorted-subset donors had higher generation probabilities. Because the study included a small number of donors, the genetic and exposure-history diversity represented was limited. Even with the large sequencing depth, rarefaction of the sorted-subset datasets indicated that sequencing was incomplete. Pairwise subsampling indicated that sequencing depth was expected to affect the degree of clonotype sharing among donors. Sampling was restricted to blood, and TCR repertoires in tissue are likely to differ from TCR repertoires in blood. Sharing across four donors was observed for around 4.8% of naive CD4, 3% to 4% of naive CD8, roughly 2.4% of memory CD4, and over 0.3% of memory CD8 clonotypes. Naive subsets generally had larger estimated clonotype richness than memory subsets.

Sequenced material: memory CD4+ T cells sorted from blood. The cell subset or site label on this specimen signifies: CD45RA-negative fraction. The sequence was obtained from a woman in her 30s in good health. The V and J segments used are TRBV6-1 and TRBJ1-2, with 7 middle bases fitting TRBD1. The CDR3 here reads CASSEAGGNYGYTF. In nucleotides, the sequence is TGTGCCAGCAGTGAGGCAGGGGGAAACTATGGCTACACCTTC.